This section outlines one TCR beta chain sequence together with its context. In its sample, this clone was seen a few times. This receptor's antigen is unknown. Base qualities are not recorded, but no much larger clone differs from it by a single base. This sample stems from a study of tumor-infiltrating lymphocytes in localized non-small cell lung cancer (dated by TCRdb to 2020 to 2023). Study-wide context: The cohort included patients whose samples were collected after neoadjuvant chemotherapy, as well as both smokers and never-smokers and several histologies. From each patient came resected tumor tissue plus uninvolved lung tissue from that same patient, and the uninvolved lung tissue was described as non-adjacent to the tumor. TCR sequencing was one of several integrated assays, alongside flow cytometry, multiplex immunofluorescence, RNA-seq, exome sequencing and proteomics, applied to the same patients. In total, the ICON cohort was made up of under 180 surgical patients who had localized non-small cell lung cancer and whose tumors were resected. For a few dozen patients, immunoSEQ T-cell fraction was compared between paired tumor and uninvolved lung. Beyond this particular receptor, the publication reports: In line with immunofluorescence CD3 counts, TCRbeta sequencing supported higher T cell infiltration in tumors compared with uninvolved lung tissue. The TCR-derived T-cell fraction showed no difference between the flow cytometry-defined immunotypes IM1 (good prognosis) and IM2 (poor prognosis). Because different assays used different pieces of the same tissue, technical variation could not be distinguished from intratumor heterogeneity. Assay coverage differed among patients according to how much tissue was available, so only a subset of the cohort had TCR sequencing.

The T-cell fraction in tumor and uninvolved lung tissue was provided by TCR sequencing with the immunoSEQ assay. Per the original workflow: In the survival analysis, patients were divided into a high T-cell fraction group (upper tertile) and a low T-cell fraction group (lower two tertiles), and the two groups were compared using a log-rank test. A signed-rank test was used to check for differences in T-cell fraction between paired tumor and uninvolved lung. The source is immuneACCESS, and TCRdb retained only in-frame sequences with V and J called. Part of the clones is not carried over; for the studies checked, unresolved V genes explain less than half of this, and the remainder is unexplained. Clone size and V and J calls were adopted from that table, with D and trimming inferred from the DNA. The sample table holds some 12,000 clones, of which 70% to 90% were seen once. The ten largest clones represent under 9% of the sample.

ICON enrollment began in April 2016, and the last patient was enrolled in 2018. Fresh tumor and matched uninvolved tissue for in-depth immune analyses, including TCR sequencing, were collected from a subcohort of around 80 patients. DNA isolated from bulk tissue, without cell sorting, was used for TCR sequencing. From a lookup of the germline V gene (reference sequence), CDR1 and CDR2 are SGHNT and YYREEE. V is clipped by 3 bases and J by 5 bases, and the sequence between their germline boundaries is 14 bases long. The CDR3 runs 14 amino acids, cysteine and phenylalanine included. This entry keeps only the CDR3 DNA: 42 bases, framed from base 1.

The receptor was isolated from a human donor with non-small cell lung cancer. The chain couples TRBV5-4 to TRBJ1-2; the D gene assignment is ambiguous. Input material: uninvolved lung tissue not adjacent to the tumor. For the CDR3, the sequence is CASSSFDAKYGYTF. The bases are TGTGCCAGCAGCTCCTTCGACGCCAAATATGGCTACACCTTC.